This section outlines one TCR beta chain sequence together with its context. Its cognate antigen is unknown. The data were obtained in a study of cytomegalovirus exposure and HLA in healthy donors. Looking at the study overall: The Caucasian-associated ancestry cluster held roughly 84% of 300 to 450 genotyped donors.

In germline, CDR1 is SGHTS, CDR2 YDEGEE. This CDR3 has 12 amino acids. The germline V and J ends were trimmed by 5 bases and 0 bases, with 5 bases remaining between them. Findings of the study overall: A prior analysis recorded that most TCR beta V segments were productive about 90% or about 30% of the time. Judged likely to be a sequencing artifact was a cluster of highly shared sequence variants.

With 60 Vbeta and 13 Jbeta primers, the PCR was carried out. Sequencing used immunoSEQ multiplex PCR; TCRdb keeps in-frame clones, though not all of them. The table has 140,000 to 150,000 clones, roughly four fifths seen once. Material: PBMCs. The TCR originated in a woman aged 55-70 years in good health and CMV-seropositive. This chain links TRBV5-8 with TRBJ1-1; D unclear. Written as DNA, the CDR3 is TGTGCCAGCAGTTTTATGAACACTGAAGCTTTCTTT. It codes for CASSFMNTEAFF. Full variable domain (remainder filled in from reference TRBV5-8 and TRBJ1-1): EAGVTQSPTHLIKTRGQQATLRCSPISGHTSVYWYQQALGLGLQFLLWYDEGEERNRGNFPPRFSGRQFPNYSSELNVNALELEDSALYLCASSFMNTEAFFGQGTRLTVV.